This record concerns one T cell receptor beta chain sequence. This sample was included in a study of blood T cell repertoires in COVID-19. Study at large: Specimens from acute and convalescent COVID-19 originated in the United States, Italy and Spain. Sources were T cells, B-cell-depleted T cells, or PBMCs; the material itself was cDNA or gDNA.

Per the germline V gene, CDR1 is LNHDA and CDR2 is SQIVND (reference sequence). V lost 3 bases and J 10 bases, leaving 13 bases between the germline ends. This CDR3 has 13 residues. Source study methods: Amplification from reference gene primers served as the basis for estimated nucleated cell counts. The protocol was immunoSEQ multiplex PCR, while the TCRdb copy is restricted to in-frame clones and leaves out a portion. V and J calls plus clone size are reproduced from that table; the DNA served to infer D and trimming. The data hold around 300,000 clones, with about 89% observed a single time. Sequencing was carried out using peripheral blood. The TCR comes from a woman between 40 and 50 years old who had recovered from COVID-19. The chain carries TRBV19 and TRBJ2-1; possible D gene TRBD2, 6 bases. In DNA, the CDR3 is TGTGCCAGTAGTATTTCCCGGGACTTGGAGCAGTTCTTC. Encoded protein: CASSISRDLEQFF.